This T cell receptor (beta chain) was retrieved from a study of T cell responses to AZD1222 COVID-19 vaccine. The study, taken as a whole, reports: Clonal diversity was possibly underestimated, and white British individuals and females predominated among donors. Vaccine-related CD4 TCRs covered spike, predominating at 160-218 and 743-854. The repertoires were collected only after the peak T cell response.

As for this clone: Its matching antigen is unknown.

TCRdb's copy holds only in-frame clones and misses some; the assay was immunoSEQ multiplex PCR. The sample carries under 150,000 clones, just under 95% recorded once. Germline CDR1 reads LGHNA; CDR2 reads YSLEER. Between the trimmed V and J ends, which lost 0 bases and 3 bases, there was a span of 6 bases. This CDR3 has 14 residues. The chain uses TRBV4-3 and TRBJ1-5, with D hard to call. The sequence was collected from an adult who received the AZD1222 COVID-19 vaccine. Sequenced material: peripheral blood, taken 28 days after the second AZD1222 dose. DNA of the CDR3: TGCGCCAGCAGCCAAGATTGGGTCAATCAGCCCCAGCATTTT. Its translation: CASSQDWVNQPQHF.